The 13 T cell receptor beta chains below were found in one sample sequenced in a study of T cells in Graves' hyperthyroidism and ophthalmopathy. RNA transcripts gave rise to amplified TCR beta CDR3 regions. With the HTBI primer set, the TCR CDR3 went through a first round of RT-PCR. TCRdb analysed the multiplex PCR reads with MiXCR anew, one entry per CDR3 protein. This table holds around 380,000 distinct CDR3 sequences, approximately 12% found once. Sequenced input: blood. These TCRs come from a young man with Graves' hyperthyroidism that later progressed to Graves' ophthalmopathy.

On this clonotype: At one boundary the junction diverges from the germline segment, which might be a read error. The chain carries TRBV6-1 and TRBJ2-3; 7 bases are shared with TRBD1. The CDR3 covers 14 residues. CDR1 is MNHNS and CDR2 is SASEGT in the germline V gene. In DNA form, the CDR3 reads TGTGCCAGCAGTGAGGGACAGACAACAGATATGCAGTATTTT. It specifies CASSEGQTTDMQYF.

The chain is built from TRBV30 and TRBJ1-1; D gene uncertain. CDR1 is GTSNPN and CDR2 is SVGIG in the germline V gene (reference sequence). The CDR3 is 10 amino acids. Trimming cost V 3 bases and J 6 bases, with 5 bases left between them. The chain's CDR3 is CAWRGPEAFF. The CDR3 bases are TGTGCCTGGAGAGGGCCTGAAGCTTTCTTT.

This clonotype was seen many times. The chain uses TRBV12-3 or TRBV12-4 and TRBJ1-5, with TRBD1 matching 8 bases. The CDR3 covers 12 residues. J gave up 7 bases and V 8 bases, and 4 bases lay outside the gene matches. The CDR3 DNA reads TGTGCCAGCCGGACAGGGTGGCAGCCCCAGCATTTT. This codes for CASRTGWQPQHF.

V is TRBV7-3 and J is TRBJ2-1, with TRBD2 matching 9 bases. In germline, CDR1 is SGHTA, CDR2 FQGTGA. The CDR3 sequence is 15 residues long. V was pared by 1 base and J by 8 bases, with 6 bases of the junction left unmatched. In DNA form, the CDR3 reads TGTGCCAGCAGCTTAATTAGCGGGGGTGGGTATGAGCAGTTCTTC. Its translation is CASSLISGGGYEQFF.

The chain joins TRBV6-2 or TRBV6-3 to TRBJ1-4; D may be TRBD1 (5 bases). V lost 6 bases to trimming and J lost 6 bases, with 17 bases between them. This CDR3 has 15 amino acids. Per germline, CDR1 MNHEY and CDR2 SVGEGT. CDR3 bases: TGTGCCAGCAGACAATTCGGGGCCCGCTATGAAAAACTGTTTTTT. Translated, it gives CASRQFGARYEKLFF.

The chain has TRBV19 and TRBJ1-1; TRBD1 matches 7 bases. This CDR3 spans 12 amino acids. The V segment lost 6 bases and the J segment 4 bases; nucleotides outside the gene matches: 2. Looked up from germline, CDR1 is LNHDA and CDR2 is SQIVND (reference sequence). The CDR3 nucleotides are TGTGCCAGTAGATCAGGGGGCACTGAAGCTTTCTTT. Translating gives CASRSGGTEAFF. The full variable domain, with the rest looked up from reference TRBV19 and TRBJ1-1, is DGGITQSPKYLFRKEGQNVTLSCEQNLNHDAMYWYRQDPGQGLRLIYYSQIVNDFQKGDIAEGYSVSREKKESFPLTVTSAQKNPTAFYLCASRSGGTEAFFGQGTRLTVV.

This clonotype was recorded many times. This chain links TRBV11-3 with TRBJ1-6; D uncertain. Germline CDR1 and CDR2: SGHNT and YENEEA. The V end was cut by 4 bases, the J end by 8 bases, with 6 bases between. This CDR3 has 12 residues. The CDR3 is CASSWADSPLHF. The CDR3 DNA reads as TGTGCCAGCAGCTGGGCCGATTCACCCCTCCACTTT.

This clonotype has at least ten counts. The chain carries TRBV28 and TRBJ1-5, with D unresolved. This CDR3 is 17 amino acids long. The V end was cut by 5 bases, the J end by 0 bases, with 17 bases between. Looked up from germline, CDR1 is MDHEN and CDR2 is SYDVKM. The CDR3 DNA sequence: TGTGCCAGCAGTCTATCGATGGACCTTTATAGCAATCAGCCCCAGCATTTT. Translation: CASSLSMDLYSNQPQHF.

The chain has TRBV5-1 and TRBJ2-3, with D perhaps matching TRBD1 (6 bases). V lost 3 bases, J lost 2 bases, and 13 bases lay in between. The CDR3 sequence is 15 residues long. From germline, CDR1 is SGHRS and CDR2 YFSETQ. Here the CDR3 reads CASSSGQPYTDTQYF. In nucleotides, the CDR3 is TGCGCCAGCAGCTCCGGACAGCCCTACACAGATACGCAGTATTTT.

This clonotype was recorded many times. This chain joins TRBV6-1 and TRBJ2-1; 7 bases align to TRBD1. The CDR3 totals 15 residues. V shed 6 bases and J 4 bases; nucleotides not matched to a gene: 9. CDR1 and CDR2 (germline): MNHNS, SASEGT. The CDR3 spells CASREDGQEYNEQFF. The CDR3 nucleotides are TGTGCCAGCAGGGAGGATGGACAGGAATACAATGAGCAGTTCTTC.

In its sample, this clonotype was seen a few times. The DNA of the CDR3 is TGTGCCAGCAGTCTCCAGGGCGGGGGGTTCTACAATGAGCAGTTCTTC. Protein sequence: CASSLQGGGFYNEQFF. This chain connects TRBV28 to TRBJ2-1; 8 nucleotides line up with TRBD2. This CDR3 is 16 amino acids long. The germline gives CDR1 MDHEN, CDR2 SYDVKM. J gave up 3 bases and V 5 bases, and 9 bases lay outside the gene matches.

The chain carries TRBV2 and TRBJ2-7, with D perhaps matching TRBD1 or TRBD2 (5 bases each). Trimming stripped 7 bases from V and 4 bases from J, with 14 bases between. CDR3 length equals 13 residues. Germline values: CDR1 SNHLY, CDR2 FYNNEI. The CDR3 loop is CASITHEGYEQYF. Written as DNA, the CDR3 is TGTGCCAGCATTACCCACGAGGGGTACGAGCAGTACTTC.

The V call is TRBV11-2, the J call TRBJ1-2; perhaps TRBD1 as D (5 bases). CDR1 and CDR2 from the germline V gene are SGHAT and FQNNGV. The CDR3 sequence is 16 residues long. V was trimmed by 5 bases and J by 0 bases, leaving 16 bases between them. CDR3 sequence: CASSPRSGTSNYGYTF. CDR3 DNA: TGTGCCAGCAGCCCTCGATCGGGGACTTCTAACTATGGCTACACCTTC.